The 15 T cell receptor beta chains given below trace back to one sample, sequenced in a study of beta chain features in type 1 diabetes. The investigators reverse transcribed all of the isolated RNA, so they sequenced expressed TCRB transcripts. TCRdb keeps only in-frame clones here, not all; method: immunoSEQ multiplex PCR. The sample includes 900,000 or so clones, around a sixth of them seen just once. Specimen: naive CD4+ T cells from blood. The receptors were sampled from a woman between 18 and 29 years old in good health.

V usage is TRBV7-9 and J usage is TRBJ2-5, with no clear D. The V end lost 1 base, the J end lost 1 base, and 10 bases lay between the germline ends. The CDR3 runs to 15 residues. Germline V gives CDR1 SEHNR, CDR2 FQNEAQ (reference sequence). DNA of the CDR3: TGTGCCAGCAGCTTAGGAAAGTACTTCCAAGAGACCCAGTACTTC. Its translation is CASSLGKYFQETQYF.

The V and J genes are TRBV25-1 and TRBJ2-3; 8 bases match TRBD2. J lost 3 bases, V lost 1 base, and 3 bases had no gene match. This CDR3 is 15 amino acids long. Germline assignment: CDR1 MGHDK and CDR2 SYGVNS. CDR3 nucleotides: TGTGCCAGCAGTGAATGGCGGGAGGTAACAGATACGCAGTATTTT. As protein: CASSEWREVTDTQYF. The full variable domain, completed using reference TRBV25-1 and TRBJ2-3, is EADIYQTPRYLVIGTGKKITLECSQTMGHDKMYWYQQDPGMELHLIHYSYGVNSTEKGDLSSESTVSRIRTEHFPLTLESARPSHTSQYLCASSEWREVTDTQYFGPGTRLTVL.

This sequence joins TRBV28 and TRBJ2-7; 12 bases line up with TRBD2. This CDR3 is built from 14 residues. Per germline, CDR1 MDHEN and CDR2 SYDVKM. V dropped 6 bases and J dropped 7; count of bases not matched to a gene: 7. The chain's CDR3 is CASSPPLAGGEQYF. Written as DNA, the CDR3 is TGTGCCAGCAGCCCTCCCCTAGCGGGAGGGGAGCAGTACTTC.

The chain uses TRBV7-2 and TRBJ2-1; TRBD1 aligns across 7 bases. Looked up from germline, CDR1 is SGHTA and CDR2 is FQGNSA. V gave up 1 base and J gave up 14 bases; unmatched junction bases: 8. CDR3 length: 13 residues. The CDR3 loop reads CASSLGTGTEEFF. CDR3 in DNA: TGTGCCAGCAGCTTAGGTACCGGGACAGAAGAGTTCTTC.

In its sample, this clone was seen a few times. The chain uses TRBV6-6 and TRBJ1-1; D gene unclear. The germline V and J ends were trimmed by 0 bases and 1 base, with 9 bases remaining between them. In germline, CDR1 is MNHNY, CDR2 SVGAGI (reference sequence). This CDR3 has 15 residues. The CDR3 DNA reads as TGTGCCAGCAGTTACTCAGCGAATGGGAACACTGAAGCTTTCTTT. Translating it yields CASSYSANGNTEAFF.

The chain links TRBV11-2 to TRBJ1-1; possible D gene TRBD1, 5 bases. Germline V gives CDR1 SGHAT, CDR2 FQNNGV. This CDR3 has 14 residues. The V end was cut by 1 base, the J end by 3 bases, with 9 bases between. Here the CDR3 DNA reads TGTGCCAGCAGCTTAGGTGGGGGGTACACTGAAGCTTTCTTT. It encodes CASSLGGGYTEAFF.

This clone has just a few counts. This rearrangement joins TRBV7-2 to TRBJ2-1, with a weak D call TRBD1 (7 bases). Trimming cost V 3 bases and J 4 bases, with 13 bases left between them. The CDR3 covers 15 residues. Germline V gives CDR1 SGHTA, CDR2 FQGNSA. The chain's CDR3 is CASSLGGQTYNEQFF. CDR3 in DNA: TGTGCCAGCAGCTTGGGGGGACAGACTTACAATGAGCAGTTCTTC.

The chain links TRBV7-2 to TRBJ1-2; TRBD1 agrees at 8 bases. The CDR3 contains 13 residues. V was pared by 5 bases and J by 7 bases, with 6 bases of the junction left unmatched. Germline CDR1 is SGHTA and CDR2 is FQGNSA. CDR3 sequence: CASSKDRDSGYTF. The CDR3 nucleotides are TGTGCCAGCAGCAAGGACAGGGACTCTGGCTACACCTTC.

The J gene is TRBJ2-1, the V gene TRBV27, with 8 bases that match TRBD2. The J segment lost 9 bases and the V segment lost 9 bases, leaving 13 bases of the junction unmatched. Germline V CDR1 and CDR2: MNHEY, SMNVEV (reference sequence). The length of the CDR3 is 14 residues. For the CDR3, the DNA is TGTGCCAGTCGGGAGGGTTCGCGGCGTAGTGAGCAGTTCTTC. It yields the protein CASREGSRRSEQFF.

The chain uses TRBV4-2 and TRBJ1-2; weak D call: TRBD1 (6 bases). CDR1 LGHNA and CDR2 YNFKEQ come from the germline V gene. This CDR3 contains 15 residues. V was trimmed by 0 bases and J by 8 bases, leaving 16 bases between them. CDR3 in DNA: TGTGCCAGCAGCCAAGATAATAACAGGGATCTGGGCTACACCTTC. Translation: CASSQDNNRDLGYTF.

The DNA for the CDR3 is TGCAGCGTTGAAATCGGCACAGATACGCAGTATTTT. The encoded protein is CSVEIGTDTQYF. The chain carries TRBV29-1 and TRBJ2-3, with no clear D. Germline values: CDR1 SQVTM, CDR2 ANQGSEA. The CDR3 totals 12 residues. V was shortened by 2 bases and J by 1 base, with 4 bases between the two germline ends.

The chain couples TRBV19 to TRBJ1-2; D unresolved. Deletions cut 2 bases from V and 3 bases from J, with 7 bases between. The CDR3 loop spans 13 amino acids. The germline V gene has CDR1 LNHDA and CDR2 SQIVND (reference sequence). The DNA of the CDR3 is TGTGCCAGTAGTATAAGCACGGACTATGGCTACACCTTC. It yields the protein CASSISTDYGYTF.

The V and J genes are TRBV18 and TRBJ2-1; 8 nucleotides match TRBD2. There are 15 residues in the CDR3. The V segment lost 1 base and the J segment 8 bases; nucleotides outside the gene matches: 7. Germline CDR1 KGHSH, CDR2 LQKENI. The CDR3 nucleotides read TGTGCCAGCTCACCACTAGCGGGAATCTATGATGAGCAGTTCTTC. It codes for CASSPLAGIYDEQFF.

The chain uses TRBV4-1 and TRBJ2-3, with 10 bases aligning to TRBD2. The junction had 11 bases not matched to a gene; V was cut back by 4 bases and J by 7 bases. The germline V gene encodes CDR1 MGHRA and CDR2 YSYEKL. The CDR3 is 16 residues long. The CDR3: CASSPGLADSTNTQYF. CDR3 DNA: TGCGCCAGCAGCCCCGGACTAGCGGATTCCACGAATACGCAGTATTTT.

The rearrangement joins TRBV7-9 to TRBJ2-5, with D perhaps TRBD1 or TRBD2 (5 bases each). The V end lost 1 base, the J end lost 5 bases, and 8 bases lay between the germline ends. Germline CDR1 SEHNR, CDR2 FQNEAQ (reference sequence). The length of the CDR3 is 13 residues. CDR3 loop: CASSLGQRETQYF. CDR3 DNA sequence: TGTGCCAGCAGCTTAGGACAGCGGGAGACCCAGTACTTC. The entire variable domain, with the rest obtained from reference TRBV7-9 and TRBJ2-5, is as follows: DTGVSQNPRHKITKRGQNVTFRCDPISEHNRLYWYRQTLGQGPEFLTYFQNEAQLEKSRLLSDRFSAERPKGSFSTLEIQRTEQGDSAMYLCASSLGQRETQYFGPGTRLLVL.